One TCR beta chain is described in this entry. Its binding antigen is unknown. Qualities for individual bases were not recorded, and no much larger clone is one base off. TCRbeta CDR3 regions were amplified from genomic DNA by means of the immunoSEQ Assay, a bias-controlled multiplex PCR. Concerning the study's data processing: The number of nucleated cells in each sample was estimated by amplification of reference gene primers within the assay. To quantify the absolute abundance of each unique TCRbeta CDR3 rearrangement, sequence reads were collapsed and filtered. For each sample, productive Simpson clonality was calculated as the square root of Simpson's diversity index across productive rearrangements. Here the immuneACCESS table is served through TCRdb, limited to in-frame sequences with V and J called. Missing clones are a known gap in these copies; in checked studies unresolved V genes cover under half, and the rest lacks a known reason. V and J calls and clone size are those listed in that table; D and trimming were worked out from the DNA. The sample table records about 280,000 clones; around nine tenths of these occur just once. The ten biggest clones cover 11% of the sample.

V is reduced by 0 bases and J by 4 bases, leaving a spacing of 10 bases between them. The germline V gene gives CDR1 as SGHRS and CDR2 as YFSETQ. The CDR3 runs 15 amino acids, cysteine and phenylalanine included. Left in the record is the CDR3 DNA by itself, 45 bases read in frame from the first base. The entry originates in a study of blood T cell repertoires in COVID-19 (TCRdb year 2020). A note on the overall study: Collaborator samples came from the United States, Italy and Spain and covered acute and convalescent phases of COVID-19. The prospective study material was composed of cDNA or gDNA derived from T cells, B-cell-depleted T cells, or PBMCs. Deeply sampled blood TCRbeta repertoires from subjects exposed to, actively infected with, or recovered from COVID-19 were included in the dataset. The repertoires were released in a freely available public database intended as a resource for research on the immune response to SARS-CoV-2. The samples were drawn from the first 160 participants of the ongoing ImmuneRACE study and from some 1,300 subjects provided by 6 global collaborators. The sample metadata nearly always contained a de-identified subject ID, COVID-19 status, age in years and sex. Where HLA class I and class II types were available, the types were taken from metadata supplied by the sample provider, not from assay-based typing. Overall study results and their limits: How much clinical and demographic metadata was included differed by source and by participant, and the metadata was provided uncurated.

One collaborating source in Seattle enrolled patients while the patients were actively infected and followed the patients over time throughout the course of disease. The collaborating institutions used their own protocols to collect whole blood in K2EDTA tubes. For TCRbeta analysis, collaborators shipped samples in one of three forms: frozen whole blood, isolated PBMCs, or DNA extracted from either of those sample types. The TCR sequence derives from a woman aged 25 to 39 with COVID-19, enrolled during active disease. This receptor chain uses TRBV5-1 and TRBJ2-2, and TRBD2 may be the D gene, going by 5 matching bases. The sequenced sample was peripheral blood. The CDR3 region reads CASSLELVGTGELFF. The nucleotide sequence is TGCGCCAGCAGCTTGGAACTAGTGGGCACCGGGGAGCTGTTTTTT.